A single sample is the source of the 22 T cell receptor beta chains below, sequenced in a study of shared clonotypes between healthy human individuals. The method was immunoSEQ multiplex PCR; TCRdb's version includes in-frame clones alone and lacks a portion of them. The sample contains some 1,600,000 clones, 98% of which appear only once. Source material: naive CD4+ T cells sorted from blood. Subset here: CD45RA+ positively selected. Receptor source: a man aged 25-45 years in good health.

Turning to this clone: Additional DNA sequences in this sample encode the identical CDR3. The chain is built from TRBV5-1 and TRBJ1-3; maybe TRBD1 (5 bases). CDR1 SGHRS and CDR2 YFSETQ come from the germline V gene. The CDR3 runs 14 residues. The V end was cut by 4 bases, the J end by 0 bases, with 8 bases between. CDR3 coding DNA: TGCGCCAGCAGCCAGACAGTCTCTGGAAACACCATATATTTT. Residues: CASSQTVSGNTIYF.

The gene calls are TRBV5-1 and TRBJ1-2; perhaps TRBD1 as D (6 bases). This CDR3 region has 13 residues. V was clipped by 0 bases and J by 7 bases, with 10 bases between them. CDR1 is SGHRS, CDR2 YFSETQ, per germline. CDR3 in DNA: TGCGCCAGCAGCTTGGAACAGGGATTTGGCTACACCTTC. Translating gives CASSLEQGFGYTF.

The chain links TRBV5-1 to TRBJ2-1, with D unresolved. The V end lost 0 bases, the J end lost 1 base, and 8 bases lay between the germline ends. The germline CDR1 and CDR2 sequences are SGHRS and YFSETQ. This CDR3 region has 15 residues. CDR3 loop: CASSLVSDSYNEQFF. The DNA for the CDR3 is TGCGCCAGCAGCTTGGTGTCAGATTCCTACAATGAGCAGTTCTTC.

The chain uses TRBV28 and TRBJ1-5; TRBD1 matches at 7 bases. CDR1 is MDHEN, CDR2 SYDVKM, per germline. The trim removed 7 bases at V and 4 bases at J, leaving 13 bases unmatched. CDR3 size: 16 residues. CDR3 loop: CASTEYRQGGNQPQHF. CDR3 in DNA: TGTGCCAGCACCGAATACCGACAGGGCGGAAATCAGCCCCAGCATTTT.

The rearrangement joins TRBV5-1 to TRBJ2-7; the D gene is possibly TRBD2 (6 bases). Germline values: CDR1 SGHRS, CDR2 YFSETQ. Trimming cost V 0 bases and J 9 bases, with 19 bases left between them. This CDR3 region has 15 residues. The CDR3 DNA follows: TGCGCCAGCAGCTTGGTGACGCCACGGGAGTCCGTGCAGTACTTC. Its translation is CASSLVTPRESVQYF.

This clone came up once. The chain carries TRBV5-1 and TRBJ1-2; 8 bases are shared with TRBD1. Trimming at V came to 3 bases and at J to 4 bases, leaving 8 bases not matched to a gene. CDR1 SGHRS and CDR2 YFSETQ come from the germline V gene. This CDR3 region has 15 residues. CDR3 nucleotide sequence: TGCGCCAGCAGCTCTAAACAGGGGGAGACCTATGGCTACACCTTC. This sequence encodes CASSSKQGETYGYTF. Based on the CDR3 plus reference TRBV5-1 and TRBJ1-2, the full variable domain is KAGVTQTPRYLIKTRGQQVTLSCSPISGHRSVSWYQQTPGQGLQFLFEYFSETQRNKGNFPGRFSGRQFSNSRSEMNVSTLELGDSALYLCASSSKQGETYGYTFGSGTRLTVV.

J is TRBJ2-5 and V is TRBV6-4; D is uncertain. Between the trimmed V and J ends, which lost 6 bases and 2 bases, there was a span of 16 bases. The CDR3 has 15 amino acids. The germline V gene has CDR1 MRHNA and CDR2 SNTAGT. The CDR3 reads CASSFGSDQQETQYF. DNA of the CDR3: TGTGCCAGCAGCTTTGGATCGGATCAGCAAGAGACCCAGTACTTC.

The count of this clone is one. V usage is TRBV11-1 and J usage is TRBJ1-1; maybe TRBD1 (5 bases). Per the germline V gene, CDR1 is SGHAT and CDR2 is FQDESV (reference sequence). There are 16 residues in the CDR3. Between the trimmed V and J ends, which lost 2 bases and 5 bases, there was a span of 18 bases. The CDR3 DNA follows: TGTGCCAGCAGCTTAATCGGGACCTCACGAACTACTGAAGCTTTCTTT. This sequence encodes CASSLIGTSRTTEAFF.

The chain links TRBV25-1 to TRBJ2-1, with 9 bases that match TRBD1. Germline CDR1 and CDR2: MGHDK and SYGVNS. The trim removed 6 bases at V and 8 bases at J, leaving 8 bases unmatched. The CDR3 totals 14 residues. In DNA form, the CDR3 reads TGTGCCAGCAGCGCCGGGACAGGGTTCTATGAGCAGTTCTTC. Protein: CASSAGTGFYEQFF.

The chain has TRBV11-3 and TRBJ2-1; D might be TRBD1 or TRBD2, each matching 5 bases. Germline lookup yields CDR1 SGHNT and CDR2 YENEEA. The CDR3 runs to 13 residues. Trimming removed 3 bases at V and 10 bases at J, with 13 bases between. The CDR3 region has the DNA TGTGCCAGCAGCTTTTCCGTGGGGACCGAGCAGTTCTTC. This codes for CASSFSVGTEQFF.

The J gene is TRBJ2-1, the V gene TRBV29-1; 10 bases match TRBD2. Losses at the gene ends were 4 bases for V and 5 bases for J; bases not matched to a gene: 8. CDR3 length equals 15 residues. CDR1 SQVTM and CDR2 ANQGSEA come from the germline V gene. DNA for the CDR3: TGCAGCGTTGCCCAACTAGCGGGATTGGACAATGAGCAGTTCTTC. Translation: CSVAQLAGLDNEQFF.

CDR3 sequence: CASSPRQGSGKLFF. The CDR3 DNA is TGTGCCAGCAGCCCCCGACAGGGTTCGGGAAAACTGTTTTTT. The V and J genes are TRBV5-6 and TRBJ1-4; the match to TRBD1 covers 7 bases. V lost 4 bases, J lost 10 bases, and 10 bases stayed unmatched. Germline CDR1 is SGHDT and CDR2 is YYEEEE. The CDR3 length is 14 residues.

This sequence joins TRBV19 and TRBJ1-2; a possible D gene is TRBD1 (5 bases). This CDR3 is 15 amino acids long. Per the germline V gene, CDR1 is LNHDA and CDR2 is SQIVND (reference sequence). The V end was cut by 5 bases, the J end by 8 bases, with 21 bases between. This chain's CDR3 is CASSSRTFSYAGYTF. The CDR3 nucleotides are TGTGCCAGTAGTTCACGGACATTCTCCTATGCGGGCTACACCTTC.

In DNA, the CDR3 is TGTGCCAGCAGTTACTCGTGGCGGAACCCTTCCTACGAGCAGTACTTC. This codes for CASSYSWRNPSYEQYF. J is TRBJ2-7 and V is TRBV6-5; no clear D. Germline CDR1 MNHEY, CDR2 SVGAGI. Trimming stripped 0 bases from V and 1 base from J, with 13 bases between. This CDR3 is 16 amino acids long.

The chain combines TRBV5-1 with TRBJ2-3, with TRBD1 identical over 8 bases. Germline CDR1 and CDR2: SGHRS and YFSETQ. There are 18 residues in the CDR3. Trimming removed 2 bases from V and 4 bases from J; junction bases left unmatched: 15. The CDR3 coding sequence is TGCGCCAGCAGCTTATACGGACAGGGACGGCTAAACCCAGATACGCAGTATTTT. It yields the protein CASSLYGQGRLNPDTQYF.

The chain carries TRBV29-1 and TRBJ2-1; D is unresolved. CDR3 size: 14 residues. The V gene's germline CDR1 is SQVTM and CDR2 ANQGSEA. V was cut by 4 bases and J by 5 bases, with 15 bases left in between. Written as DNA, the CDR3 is TGCAGCGTTGGACGGGTCTCCACAAACAATGAGCAGTTCTTC. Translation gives CSVGRVSTNNEQFF.

As DNA, the CDR3 is TGTGCCGGCGCACGGGGCTCCCCCACAGATACGCAGTATTTT. This encodes CAGARGSPTDTQYF. The chain links TRBV2 to TRBJ2-3; D possibly uses TRBD1 or TRBD2 (5 bases each). Germline loops: CDR1 SNHLY, CDR2 FYNNEI. V was pared by 11 bases and J by 2 bases, with 17 bases between. The CDR3 sequence is 14 residues long.

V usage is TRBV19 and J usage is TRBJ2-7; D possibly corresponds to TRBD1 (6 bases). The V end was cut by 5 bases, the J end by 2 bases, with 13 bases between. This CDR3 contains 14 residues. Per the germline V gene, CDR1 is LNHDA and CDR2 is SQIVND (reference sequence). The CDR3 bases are TGTGCCAGTAGTCCGCGCAGGGGTACCTACGAGCAGTACTTC. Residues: CASSPRRGTYEQYF.

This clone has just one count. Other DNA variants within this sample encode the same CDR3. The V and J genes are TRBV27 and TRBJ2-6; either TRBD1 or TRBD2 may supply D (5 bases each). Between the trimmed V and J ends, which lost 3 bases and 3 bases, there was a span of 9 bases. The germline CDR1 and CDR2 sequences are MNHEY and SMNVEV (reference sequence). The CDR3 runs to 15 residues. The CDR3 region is CASSLRGFGANVLTF. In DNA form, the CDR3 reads TGTGCCAGCAGTTTGAGGGGTTTTGGGGCCAACGTCCTGACTTTC.

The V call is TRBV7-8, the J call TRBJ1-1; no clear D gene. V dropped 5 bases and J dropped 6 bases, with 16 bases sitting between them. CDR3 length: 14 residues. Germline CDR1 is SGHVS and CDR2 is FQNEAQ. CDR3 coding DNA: TGTGCCAGCAGCCACCTTACGGGGAGGCCTGAAGCTTTCTTT. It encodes CASSHLTGRPEAFF.

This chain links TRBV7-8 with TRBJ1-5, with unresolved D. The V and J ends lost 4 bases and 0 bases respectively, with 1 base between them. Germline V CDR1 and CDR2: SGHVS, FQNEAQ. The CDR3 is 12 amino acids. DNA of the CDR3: TGTGCCAGCAGCTATAGCAATCAGCCCCAGCATTTT. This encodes CASSYSNQPQHF.

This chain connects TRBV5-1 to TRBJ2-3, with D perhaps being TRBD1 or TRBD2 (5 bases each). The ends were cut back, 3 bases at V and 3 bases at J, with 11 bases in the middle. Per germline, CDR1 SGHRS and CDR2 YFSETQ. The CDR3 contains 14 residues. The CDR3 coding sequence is TGCGCCAGCAGCTCCGGGACGGTAACAGATACGCAGTATTTT. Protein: CASSSGTVTDTQYF.